These 15 T cell receptor beta chains came from one sample sequenced in a study of cytomegalovirus exposure and HLA in healthy donors. The PCR contained 60 Vbeta and 13 Jbeta primers. Data came from immunoSEQ multiplex PCR; TCRdb stores just in-frame clones and leaves some out. Of some 130,000 clones in the sample, around 9.7% are singletons; the top ten hold under 2%. Sequencing was performed on PBMCs. All receptors come from a man aged 45 to 65 in good health and CMV-seronegative.

The rearrangement joins TRBV30 to TRBJ1-6, with 9 bases identical to TRBD1. V lost 1 base to trimming and J lost 7 bases; unmatched junction nucleotides: 2. CDR1 is GTSNPN, CDR2 SVGIG, per germline (reference sequence). The CDR3 length is 14 residues. The CDR3 is CAWSGGTGNSPLHF. The CDR3 DNA follows: TGTGCCTGGAGTGGAGGGACAGGGAATTCACCCCTCCACTTT.

The V call is TRBV5-1, the J call TRBJ2-5; 9 nucleotides line up with TRBD2. This CDR3 is built from 15 residues. Per germline, CDR1 SGHRS and CDR2 YFSETQ. J lost 4 bases, V lost 0 bases, and 4 bases had no gene match. CDR3 sequence reads: CASSLVGTSSETQYF. For the CDR3, the DNA is TGCGCCAGCAGCTTGGTAGGGACTAGCTCAGAGACCCAGTACTTC. The full variable domain, with the rest looked up from reference TRBV5-1 and TRBJ2-5, is KAGVTQTPRYLIKTRGQQVTLSCSPISGHRSVSWYQQTPGQGLQFLFEYFSETQRNKGNFPGRFSGRQFSNSRSEMNVSTLELGDSALYLCASSLVGTSSETQYFGPGTRLLVL.

This clone was observed a handful of times. The chain is built from TRBV6-5 and TRBJ1-2; possible D gene TRBD1, 6 bases. The ends were cut back, 8 bases at V and 4 bases at J, with 20 bases in the middle. Looked up from germline, CDR1 is MNHEY and CDR2 is SVGAGI. The CDR3 covers 15 residues. CDR3: CASGSSGGAGYGYTF. CDR3 nucleotides: TGTGCCAGCGGTAGTAGCGGGGGCGCGGGCTATGGCTACACCTTC.

The chain is built from TRBV7-9 and TRBJ1-1, with D perhaps TRBD1 (6 bases). This CDR3 spans 16 amino acids. CDR1 and CDR2 from the germline V gene are SEHNR and FQNEAQ (reference sequence). The ends were cut back, 2 bases at V and 4 bases at J, with 17 bases in the middle. The CDR3 DNA is TGTGCCAGCAGCTTAAAGGCCCAGGGGTTGGGCACTGAAGCTTTCTTT. This translates into CASSLKAQGLGTEAFF.

The chain couples TRBV2 to TRBJ1-5, with unresolved D. The germline V gene has CDR1 SNHLY and CDR2 FYNNEI. The CDR3 is 16 amino acids. V was cut by 6 bases and J by 6 bases, with 21 bases left in between. CDR3 residues: CASSLRGSHIGQPQHF. CDR3 DNA sequence: TGTGCCAGCAGCCTACGCGGGTCCCACATAGGTCAGCCCCAGCATTTT.

This clone was seen a few times. The chain joins TRBV19 to TRBJ1-5, with a possible D match to TRBD1 (6 bases). The CDR3 contains 16 residues. Trimming pared 7 bases from V and 0 bases from J, leaving 16 bases between. Germline V gene lookup returns CDR1 LNHDA and CDR2 SQIVND (reference sequence). CDR3 coding DNA: TGTGCCAGTATTGGGAACAGGGATTATAGCAATCAGCCCCAGCATTTT. Encoded protein: CASIGNRDYSNQPQHF.

The J gene is TRBJ2-7, the V gene TRBV5-1; the match to TRBD2 covers 8 bases. Germline V gives CDR1 SGHRS, CDR2 YFSETQ. CDR3 size: 14 residues. J lost 6 bases, V lost 0 bases, and 5 bases had no gene match. The CDR3 DNA is TGCGCCAGCAGCTTGGTCAGCGGGAGAGTCGAGCAGTACTTC. This translates into CASSLVSGRVEQYF.

This sequence joins TRBV5-1 and TRBJ2-2; 9 nucleotides match TRBD1. CDR1 and CDR2 (germline): SGHRS, YFSETQ. This CDR3 spans 17 amino acids. V lost 0 bases, J lost 5 bases, and 8 bases stayed unmatched. The CDR3 DNA sequence: TGCGCCAGCAGCTTGGCCCCGGGACAGGGTCGAACCGGGGAGCTGTTTTTT. Its protein product is CASSLAPGQGRTGELFF.

This clone was seen a handful of times. This rearrangement joins TRBV7-8 to TRBJ1-5; weak D call: TRBD1 (5 bases). V shed 10 bases and J shed 2 bases, with 18 bases lying between them. The CDR3 consists of 15 residues. Germline assignment: CDR1 SGHVS and CDR2 FQNEAQ. The CDR3 protein is CATREGGERNQPQHF. Here the CDR3 DNA reads TGTGCCACCAGGGAAGGTGGGGAGCGCAATCAGCCCCAGCATTTT. The whole variable domain, remainder taken from reference TRBV7-8 and TRBJ1-5, is GAGVSQSPRYKVAKRGQDVALRCDPISGHVSLFWYQQALGQGPEFLTYFQNEAQLDKSGLPSDRFFAERPEGSVSTLKIQRTQQEDSAVYLCATREGGERNQPQHFGDGTRLSIL.

V usage is TRBV29-1 and J usage is TRBJ1-1; D gene uncertain. The CDR3 totals 13 residues. CDR1 is SQVTM and CDR2 is ANQGSEA in the germline V gene. V lost 2 bases to trimming and J lost 0 bases, with 7 bases between them. CDR3 sequence (DNA): TGCAGCGTTGAAAACGGGATGAACACTGAAGCTTTCTTT. This sequence encodes CSVENGMNTEAFF.

The CDR3 loop is CSGNRAVEAFF. The CDR3 bases are TGCAGCGGAAACAGGGCGGTTGAAGCTTTCTTT. This chain joins TRBV29-1 and TRBJ1-1, with D possibly TRBD1 on 6 matching bases. This CDR3 is built from 11 residues. Germline V gene sequence: CDR1 SQVTM, CDR2 ANQGSEA. Trimming left V 7 bases short and J 7 bases short, with 13 bases between.

Only a few counts were recorded for this clone. This chain connects TRBV6-6 to TRBJ1-1, with D possibly TRBD1 on 5 matching bases. This CDR3 is 15 amino acids long. Germline-derived CDR1 and CDR2 are MNHNY and SVGAGI (reference sequence). Trimming cost V 1 base and J 1 base, with 10 bases left between them. The CDR3 DNA reads TGTGCCAGCAGTTACTTTGGGGCAACGAACACTGAAGCTTTCTTT. Amino acids: CASSYFGATNTEAFF.

This rearrangement joins TRBV9 to TRBJ2-1, with D perhaps matching TRBD1 (5 bases). Germline V gene sequence: CDR1 SGDLS, CDR2 YYNGEE. Trimming took 0 bases from V and 5 from J, leaving 12 bases between them. The CDR3 is 15 amino acids. CDR3 bases: TGTGCCAGCAGCGTAGGTACAGGTAGCCACAATGAGCAGTTCTTC. Its translation: CASSVGTGSHNEQFF.

V and J are TRBV29-1 and TRBJ2-2, with unresolved D. Germline CDR1 SQVTM, CDR2 ANQGSEA. V gave up 4 bases and J gave up 0 bases, with 9 bases separating them. The CDR3 runs to 14 residues. As DNA, the CDR3 is TGCAGCGTTGGCCACCGGGCGAACACCGGGGAGCTGTTTTTT. This translates into CSVGHRANTGELFF.

This clone turned up a few times. This chain links TRBV28 with TRBJ2-5; D not resolved. Trimming left V 6 bases short and J 7 bases short, with 6 bases between. Per germline, CDR1 MDHEN and CDR2 SYDVKM. This CDR3 has 10 residues. CDR3 coding DNA: TGTGCCAGCAGCCTCGGGACCCAGTACTTC. Amino acid sequence: CASSLGTQYF.